A single sample gave rise to the 12 T cell receptor beta chains below, sequenced in a study of CD8 T cells in Susac syndrome. Reverse transcription of 0.5 to 1 ug RNA used random hexamers. TCRdb called the immunoSEQ multiplex PCR reads again in MiXCR, with one record for every CDR3 protein. Counted here are about 94,000 distinct CDR3 sequences, roughly 94% occurring once; the ten biggest clones make up about 0.3%. The sample consisted of CD4+ T cells from PBMCs. The receptors come from a human donor with Susac syndrome.

The chain employs TRBV5-1 and TRBJ1-4; D possibly corresponds to TRBD1 (5 bases). This CDR3 region has 14 residues. Deletions cut 4 bases from V and 3 bases from J, with 10 bases between. The germline CDR1 and CDR2 sequences are SGHRS and YFSETQ. CDR3 in amino acids: CASSQDSANEKLFF. The CDR3 coding sequence is TGCGCCAGCAGCCAAGACAGCGCTAATGAAAAACTGTTTTTT.

This rearrangement joins TRBV15 to TRBJ2-7, with D perhaps matching TRBD1 (6 bases). Germline V gene data show CDR1 as LNHNV and CDR2 as YYDKDF (reference sequence). V lost 3 bases and J lost 0, with 12 bases in between. The CDR3 loop spans 15 amino acids. This chain's CDR3 is CATSSSRDISYEQYF. The CDR3 DNA sequence: TGTGCCACCAGCAGTTCCCGGGACATCTCCTACGAGCAGTACTTC.

This clonotype was recorded once. The genes are TRBV7-2 and TRBJ1-1, with 7 bases identical to TRBD1. Germline CDR1 is SGHTA and CDR2 is FQGNSA. Losses at the gene ends were 7 bases for V and 4 bases for J; bases not matched to a gene: 6. CDR3 length: 13 residues. CDR3 nucleotides: TGTGCCAGCACTAAGCAGGGGGGCACTGAAGCTTTCTTT. This codes for CASTKQGGTEAFF.

The chain has TRBV4-2 and TRBJ2-5; 10 bases fit TRBD2. This CDR3 contains 15 residues. J gave up 5 bases and V 4 bases, and 7 bases lay outside the gene matches. Germline values: CDR1 LGHNA, CDR2 YNFKEQ. CDR3 protein: CASSLAGGPAETQYF. Written as DNA, the CDR3 is TGTGCCAGCAGCCTAGCGGGGGGCCCGGCTGAGACCCAGTACTTC.

This chain joins TRBV29-1 and TRBJ2-2, with a tentative D call TRBD2 (5 bases). CDR3 size: 14 residues. CDR1 is SQVTM, CDR2 ANQGSEA, per germline. With 4 bases removed from V and 4 bases from J, the gap between germline ends came to 13 bases. CDR3 DNA sequence: TGCAGCGTTGGGGAACGGGGTGCCACCGGGGAGCTGTTTTTT. It is translated as CSVGERGATGELFF.

The rearrangement joins TRBV6-5 to TRBJ1-6; tentatively, D is TRBD1 (5 bases). Germline-derived CDR1 and CDR2 are MNHEY and SVGAGI. Trimming left V 7 bases short and J 9 bases short, with 13 bases between. The CDR3 length is 13 residues. In DNA, the CDR3 is TGTGCCAGCAAGAGGGGCGCGGGTTCACCCCTCCACTTT. Translation: CASKRGAGSPLHF.

The chain is built from TRBV4-3 and TRBJ2-3; maybe TRBD1 (5 bases). The CDR3 is 13 amino acids. Trimming left V 5 bases short and J 0 bases short, with 6 bases between. The germline CDR1 and CDR2 sequences are LGHNA and YSLEER. The CDR3 loop reads CASSGASTDTQYF. The CDR3 nucleotides are TGCGCCAGCAGCGGGGCTAGCACAGATACGCAGTATTTT.

This clonotype was recorded only once. This chain connects TRBV27 to TRBJ2-6; TRBD1 matches at 12 bases. The V gene's germline CDR1 is MNHEY and CDR2 SMNVEV (reference sequence). V lost 2 bases and J lost 1; bases outside the gene matches: 9. The CDR3 consists of 20 residues. CDR3 in DNA: TGTGCCAGCAGTTTAAGGGGACAGGGGGCGCGGGCTTCTGGGGCCAACGTCCTGACTTTC. The encoded protein is CASSLRGQGARASGANVLTF.

The rearrangement links TRBV4-1 to TRBJ1-2; D possibly corresponds to TRBD1 (6 bases). Looked up from germline, CDR1 is MGHRA and CDR2 is YSYEKL. The CDR3 totals 14 residues. Between the trimmed V and J ends, which lost 0 bases and 7 bases, there was a span of 12 bases. The DNA of the CDR3 is TGCGCCAGCAGCCAAGAAGGCTACAGGGCTGGCTACACCTTC. Protein product: CASSQEGYRAGYTF.

The rearrangement joins TRBV3-1 to TRBJ1-2, with a weak D call TRBD1 (5 bases). Germline CDR1 LGHDT, CDR2 YNNKEL (reference sequence). Deletions cut 1 base from V and 6 bases from J, with 9 bases between. The CDR3 spans 13 residues. The CDR3 sequence: CASSQGRGDGYTF. The CDR3 DNA reads TGTGCCAGCAGCCAAGGGAGAGGGGATGGCTACACCTTC.

V and J are TRBV7-9 and TRBJ1-2, with D perhaps matching TRBD1 (6 bases). The V end lost 4 bases, the J end lost 6 bases, and 12 bases lay between the germline ends. The CDR3 sequence is 13 residues long. Germline lookup yields CDR1 SEHNR and CDR2 FQNEAQ (reference sequence). In DNA form, the CDR3 reads TGTGCCAGCAGCTCACAGGGTAGTAATGGCTACACCTTC. This translates into CASSSQGSNGYTF.

The chain links TRBV5-6 to TRBJ1-1; D is unclear. The CDR3 is made up of 16 amino acids. CDR1 is SGHDT and CDR2 is YYEEEE in the germline V gene. Trimming stripped 4 bases from V and 0 bases from J, with 16 bases between. In DNA, the CDR3 is TGTGCCAGCAGCCGTTTGGGCTTTGGGATGAACACTGAAGCTTTCTTT. Translation: CASSRLGFGMNTEAFF.